At least ten counts were recorded for the clone carrying this T cell receptor beta chain. Its antigen remains unknown. The data were taken from a study of T cells in Graves' hyperthyroidism and ophthalmopathy. The study's findings and limits: Ophthalmopathy, as predicted by the model, came a median around 6.7 months after the prediction. The authors' 13 V-J model separated ophthalmopathy from stable hyperthyroidism.

V dropped 5 bases and J dropped 4; count of bases not matched to a gene: 3. The CDR3 totals 13 residues. The germline gives CDR1 MDHEN, CDR2 SYDVKM. Disease lasting under 3 months, a NOSPECS grade of at least 4, and a Clinical Activity Score of at least 3 were features of the ophthalmopathy patients. Amplification of TCR beta CDR3 regions was performed using RNA transcripts as template. First-round RT-PCR targeting the TCR CDR3 was performed with the HTBI primer set. MiXCR was run by TCRdb on the multiplex PCR reads, yielding one entry per CDR3 protein. The sample has hundreds of thousands of distinct CDR3 sequences; roughly 14% are singletons.

Sequenced sample: blood. The origin of this receptor is a middle-aged woman with Graves' ophthalmopathy. This chain connects TRBV28 to TRBJ2-5; TRBD2 agrees at 8 bases. The CDR3 protein is CASSLSGIETQYF. The CDR3 DNA reads TGTGCCAGCAGTCTTAGCGGGATAGAGACCCAGTACTTC.